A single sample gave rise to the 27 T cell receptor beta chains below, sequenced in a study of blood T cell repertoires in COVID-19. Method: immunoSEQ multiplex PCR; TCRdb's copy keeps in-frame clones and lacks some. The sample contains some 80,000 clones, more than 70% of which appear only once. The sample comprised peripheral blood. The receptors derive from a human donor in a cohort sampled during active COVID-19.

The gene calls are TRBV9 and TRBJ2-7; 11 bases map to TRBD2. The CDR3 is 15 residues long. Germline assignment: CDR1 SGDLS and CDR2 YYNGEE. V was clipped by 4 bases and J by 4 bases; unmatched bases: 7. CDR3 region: CASSSGLAEPYEQYF. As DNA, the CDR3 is TGTGCCAGCAGCTCGGGACTAGCGGAGCCATACGAGCAGTACTTC.

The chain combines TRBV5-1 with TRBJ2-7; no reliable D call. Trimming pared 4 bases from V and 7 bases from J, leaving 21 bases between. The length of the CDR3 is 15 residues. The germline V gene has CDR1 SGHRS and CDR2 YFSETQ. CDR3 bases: TGCGCCAGCAGCCCCCTTGGAGCTGGGTCTTTAGAGCAGTACTTC. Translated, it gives CASSPLGAGSLEQYF.

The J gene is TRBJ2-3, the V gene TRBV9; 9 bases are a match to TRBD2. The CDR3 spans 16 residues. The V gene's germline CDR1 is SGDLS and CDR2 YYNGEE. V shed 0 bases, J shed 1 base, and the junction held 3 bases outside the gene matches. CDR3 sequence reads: CASSVESSGGTDTQYF. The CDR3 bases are TGTGCCAGCAGCGTAGAGTCTAGCGGGGGCACAGATACGCAGTATTTT.

The CDR3 is CASSLGSGIPYEQYF. CDR3 sequence (DNA): TGTGCCAGCAGCTTAGGTTCAGGTATCCCCTACGAGCAGTACTTC. The V call is TRBV7-2, the J call TRBJ2-7, with D uncertain. With 1 base removed from V and 2 bases from J, the gap between germline ends came to 12 bases. This CDR3 has 15 amino acids. Germline V gene data show CDR1 as SGHTA and CDR2 as FQGNSA.

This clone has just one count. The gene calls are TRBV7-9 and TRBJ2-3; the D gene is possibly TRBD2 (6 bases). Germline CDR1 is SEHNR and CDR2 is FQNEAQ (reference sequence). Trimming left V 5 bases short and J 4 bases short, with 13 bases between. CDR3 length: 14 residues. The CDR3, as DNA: TGTGCCAGCAGCGCCGGGGACTTATCAGATACGCAGTATTTT. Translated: CASSAGDLSDTQYF.

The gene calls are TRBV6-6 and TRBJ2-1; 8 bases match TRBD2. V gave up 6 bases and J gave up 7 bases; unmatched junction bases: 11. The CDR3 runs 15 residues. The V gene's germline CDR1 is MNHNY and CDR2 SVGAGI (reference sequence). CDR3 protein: CASSPGRGARNEQFF. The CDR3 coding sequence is TGTGCCAGCAGCCCTGGGCGGGGGGCGCGGAATGAGCAGTTCTTC.

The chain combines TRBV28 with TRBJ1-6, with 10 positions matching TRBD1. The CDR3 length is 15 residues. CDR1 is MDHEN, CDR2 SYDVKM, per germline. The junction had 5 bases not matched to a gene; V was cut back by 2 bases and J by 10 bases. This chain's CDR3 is CASSLPGQGESPLHF. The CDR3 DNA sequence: TGTGCCAGCAGTTTACCTGGACAGGGGGAATCACCCCTCCACTTT. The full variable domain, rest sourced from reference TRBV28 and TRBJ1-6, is DVKVTQSSRYLVKRTGEKVFLECVQDMDHENMFWYRQDPGLGLRLIYFSYDVKMKEKGDIPEGYSVSREKKERFSLILESASTNQTSMYLCASSLPGQGESPLHFGNGTRLTVT.

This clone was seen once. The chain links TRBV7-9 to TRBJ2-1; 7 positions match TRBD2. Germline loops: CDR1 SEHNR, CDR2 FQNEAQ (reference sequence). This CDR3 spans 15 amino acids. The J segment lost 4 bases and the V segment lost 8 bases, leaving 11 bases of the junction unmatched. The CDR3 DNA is TGTGCCAGCCGTTATGGGTTGGGAGGGTACAATGAGCAGTTCTTC. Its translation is CASRYGLGGYNEQFF. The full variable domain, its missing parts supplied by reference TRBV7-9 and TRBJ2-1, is DTGVSQNPRHKITKRGQNVTFRCDPISEHNRLYWYRQTLGQGPEFLTYFQNEAQLEKSRLLSDRFSAERPKGSFSTLEIQRTEQGDSAMYLCASRYGLGGYNEQFFGPGTRLTVL.

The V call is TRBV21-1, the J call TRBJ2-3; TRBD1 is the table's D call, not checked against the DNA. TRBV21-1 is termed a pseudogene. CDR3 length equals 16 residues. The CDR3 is CASSKGDRGSTDTQYF. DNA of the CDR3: TGTGCCAGCAGCAAAGGGGACAGGGGATCCACAGATACGCAGTATTTT.

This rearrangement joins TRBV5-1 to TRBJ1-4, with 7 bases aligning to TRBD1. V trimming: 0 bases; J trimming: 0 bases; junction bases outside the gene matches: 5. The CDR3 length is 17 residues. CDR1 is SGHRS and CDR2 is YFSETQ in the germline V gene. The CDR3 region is CASSLGGGRATNEKLFF. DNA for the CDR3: TGCGCCAGCAGCTTGGGAGGGGGCCGAGCAACTAATGAAAAACTGTTTTTT. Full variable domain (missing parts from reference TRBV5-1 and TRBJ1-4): KAGVTQTPRYLIKTRGQQVTLSCSPISGHRSVSWYQQTPGQGLQFLFEYFSETQRNKGNFPGRFSGRQFSNSRSEMNVSTLELGDSALYLCASSLGGGRATNEKLFFGSGTQLSVL.

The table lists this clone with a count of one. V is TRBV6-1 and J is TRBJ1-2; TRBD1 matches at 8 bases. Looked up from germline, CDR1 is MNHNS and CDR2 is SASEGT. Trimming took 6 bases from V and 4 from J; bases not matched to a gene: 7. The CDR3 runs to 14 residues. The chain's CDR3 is CASSSRQGTYGYTF. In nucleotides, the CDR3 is TGTGCCAGCAGCAGCCGACAGGGGACCTATGGCTACACCTTC.

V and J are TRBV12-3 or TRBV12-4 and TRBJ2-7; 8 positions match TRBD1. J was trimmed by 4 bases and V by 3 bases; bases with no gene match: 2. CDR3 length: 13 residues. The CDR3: CASSLGTGYEQYF. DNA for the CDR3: TGTGCCAGCAGTTTGGGGACAGGATACGAGCAGTACTTC.

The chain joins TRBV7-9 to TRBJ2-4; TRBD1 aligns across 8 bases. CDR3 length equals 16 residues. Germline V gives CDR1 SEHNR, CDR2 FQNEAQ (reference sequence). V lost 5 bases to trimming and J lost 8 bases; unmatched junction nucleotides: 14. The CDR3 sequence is CASSKGQGGGPYIQYF. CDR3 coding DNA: TGTGCCAGCAGCAAAGGACAGGGCGGAGGACCGTACATTCAGTACTTC.

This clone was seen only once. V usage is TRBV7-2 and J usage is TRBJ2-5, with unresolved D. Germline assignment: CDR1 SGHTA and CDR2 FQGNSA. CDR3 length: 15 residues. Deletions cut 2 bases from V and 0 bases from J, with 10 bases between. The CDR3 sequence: CASSLYFRDQETQYF. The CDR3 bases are TGTGCCAGCAGCTTATATTTCCGCGACCAAGAGACCCAGTACTTC. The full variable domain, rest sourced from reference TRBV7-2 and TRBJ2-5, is GAGVSQSPSNKVTEKGKDVELRCDPISGHTALYWYRQSLGQGLEFLIYFQGNSAPDKSGLPSDRFSAERTGGSVSTLTIQRTQQEDSAVYLCASSLYFRDQETQYFGPGTRLLVL.

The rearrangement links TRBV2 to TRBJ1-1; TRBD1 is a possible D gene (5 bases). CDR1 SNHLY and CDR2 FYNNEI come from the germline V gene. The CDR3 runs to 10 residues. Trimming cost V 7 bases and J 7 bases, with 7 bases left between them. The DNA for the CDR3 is TGTGCCAGCATGGGGCATGAAGCTTTCTTT. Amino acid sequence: CASMGHEAFF. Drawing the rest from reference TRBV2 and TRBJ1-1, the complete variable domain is EPEVTQTPSHQVTQMGQEVILRCVPISNHLYFYWYRQILGQKVEFLVSFYNNEISEKSEIFDDQFSVERPDGSNFTLKIRSTKLEDSAMYFCASMGHEAFFGQGTRLTVV.

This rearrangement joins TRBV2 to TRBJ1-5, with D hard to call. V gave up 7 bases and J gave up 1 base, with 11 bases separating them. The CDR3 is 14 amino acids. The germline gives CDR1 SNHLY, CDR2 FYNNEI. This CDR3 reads CASTVGPSNQPQHF. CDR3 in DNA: TGTGCCAGCACCGTGGGCCCGAGCAATCAGCCCCAGCATTTT.

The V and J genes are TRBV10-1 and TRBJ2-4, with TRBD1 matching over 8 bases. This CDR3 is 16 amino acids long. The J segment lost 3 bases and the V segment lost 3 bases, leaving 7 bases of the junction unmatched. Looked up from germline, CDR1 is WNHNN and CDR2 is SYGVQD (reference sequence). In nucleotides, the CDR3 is TGCGCCAGCAGTGAAGGAACAGGGGGTGTCAAAAACATTCAGTACTTC. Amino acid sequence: CASSEGTGGVKNIQYF.

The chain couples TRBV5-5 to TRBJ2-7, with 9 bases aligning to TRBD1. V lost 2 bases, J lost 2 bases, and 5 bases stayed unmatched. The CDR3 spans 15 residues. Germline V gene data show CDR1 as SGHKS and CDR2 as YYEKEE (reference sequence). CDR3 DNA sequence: TGTGCCAGCAGCTTACGACAGGGGGTGGCCTACGAGCAGTACTTC. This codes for CASSLRQGVAYEQYF.

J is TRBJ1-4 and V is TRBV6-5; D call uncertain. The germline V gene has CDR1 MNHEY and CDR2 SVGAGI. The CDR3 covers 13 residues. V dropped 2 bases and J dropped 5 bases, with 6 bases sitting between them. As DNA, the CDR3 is TGTGCCAGCAGTTACACTATCAATGAAAAACTGTTTTTT. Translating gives CASSYTINEKLFF.

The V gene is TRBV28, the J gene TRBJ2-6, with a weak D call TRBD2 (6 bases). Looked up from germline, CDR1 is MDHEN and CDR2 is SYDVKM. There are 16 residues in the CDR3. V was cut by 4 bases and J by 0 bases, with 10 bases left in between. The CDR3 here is CASSWRGNSGANVLTF. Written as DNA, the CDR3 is TGTGCCAGCAGTTGGCGCGGGAACTCTGGGGCCAACGTCCTGACTTTC. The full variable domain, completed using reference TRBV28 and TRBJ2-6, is DVKVTQSSRYLVKRTGEKVFLECVQDMDHENMFWYRQDPGLGLRLIYFSYDVKMKEKGDIPEGYSVSREKKERFSLILESASTNQTSMYLCASSWRGNSGANVLTFGAGSRLTVL.

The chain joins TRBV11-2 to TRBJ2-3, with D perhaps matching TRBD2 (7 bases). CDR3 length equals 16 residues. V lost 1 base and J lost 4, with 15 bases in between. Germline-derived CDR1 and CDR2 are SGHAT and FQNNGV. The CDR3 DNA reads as TGTGCCAGCAGCTTAGGGTACAGGGAGGGACCAGATACGCAGTATTTT. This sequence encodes CASSLGYREGPDTQYF.

DNA of the CDR3: TGTGCCAGCAGCTTAGTGGGTGCGGGGGCCCCGTCCTACGAGCAGTACTTC. Translated, it gives CASSLVGAGAPSYEQYF. The J gene is TRBJ2-7, the V gene TRBV11-2, with D possibly matching TRBD2 (7 bases). Germline V gene lookup returns CDR1 SGHAT and CDR2 FQNNGV. This CDR3 spans 17 amino acids. V was shortened by 1 base and J by 1 base, with 17 bases between the two germline ends. Drawing the rest from reference TRBV11-2 and TRBJ2-7, the complete variable domain is EAGVAQSPRYKIIEKRQSVAFWCNPISGHATLYWYQQILGQGPKLLIQFQNNGVVDDSQLPKDRFSAERLKGVDSTLKIQPAKLEDSAVYLCASSLVGAGAPSYEQYFGPGTRLTVT.

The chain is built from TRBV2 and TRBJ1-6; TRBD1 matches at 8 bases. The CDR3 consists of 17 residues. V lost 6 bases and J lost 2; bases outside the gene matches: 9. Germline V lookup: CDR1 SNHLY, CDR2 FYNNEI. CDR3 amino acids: CASRTAQGGTYNSPLHF. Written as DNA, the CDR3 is TGTGCCAGCAGGACTGCACAGGGGGGGACCTATAATTCACCCCTCCACTTT.

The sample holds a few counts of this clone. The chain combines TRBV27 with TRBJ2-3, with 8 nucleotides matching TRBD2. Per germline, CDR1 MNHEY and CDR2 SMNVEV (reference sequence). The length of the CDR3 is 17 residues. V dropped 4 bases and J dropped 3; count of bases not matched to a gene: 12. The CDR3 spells CASSSYPLRGVTDTQYF. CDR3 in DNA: TGTGCCAGCAGTTCCTACCCCTTGCGGGGGGTGACAGATACGCAGTATTTT.

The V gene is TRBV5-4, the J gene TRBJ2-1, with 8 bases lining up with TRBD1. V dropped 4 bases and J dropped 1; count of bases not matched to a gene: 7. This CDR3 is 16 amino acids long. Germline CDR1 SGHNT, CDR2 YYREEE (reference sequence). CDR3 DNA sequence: TGTGCCAGCAGCCCGACAGGGGTGAAGTCCTACAATGAGCAGTTCTTC. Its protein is CASSPTGVKSYNEQFF. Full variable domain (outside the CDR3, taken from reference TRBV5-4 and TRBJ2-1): ETGVTQSPTHLIKTRGQQVTLRCSSQSGHNTVSWYQQALGQGPQFIFQYYREEENGRGNFPPRFSGLQFPNYSSELNVNALELDDSALYLCASSPTGVKSYNEQFFGPGTRLTVL.

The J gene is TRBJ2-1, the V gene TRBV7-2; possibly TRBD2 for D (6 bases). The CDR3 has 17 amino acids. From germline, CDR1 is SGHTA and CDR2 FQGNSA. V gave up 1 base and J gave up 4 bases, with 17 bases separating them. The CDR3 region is CASSLVWGVRGYNEQFF. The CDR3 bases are TGTGCCAGCAGCTTAGTCTGGGGGGTGAGGGGTTACAATGAGCAGTTCTTC.

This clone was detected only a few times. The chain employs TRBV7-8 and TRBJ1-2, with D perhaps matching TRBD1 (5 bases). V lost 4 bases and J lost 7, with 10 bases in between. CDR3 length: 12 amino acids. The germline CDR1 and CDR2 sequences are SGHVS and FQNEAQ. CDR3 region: CASSWGDSGYTF. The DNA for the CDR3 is TGTGCCAGCAGCTGGGGGGACTCTGGCTACACCTTC.